The text below deals with one T cell receptor (beta chain). Its antigen is as yet unknown. This entry is derived from a study of T-cell memory formation after mild COVID-19. Overall study context: There were largely donor-specific TCR clusters.

Whole-study results and caveats: Day 37-peaking second-wave clones had unconfirmed SARS-CoV-2 specificity. Clones that shrank (day 15 to 85) were balanced CD4/CD8, whereas later expanders leaned CD4+. CD4+ clones that contracted lay mainly in CM and EM; CD8+ ones lay in EMRA.

Using its own MiXCR run on the 5' RACE reads, TCRdb lists one record per CDR3 protein. The table has 300,000 to 350,000 distinct CDR3 sequences, approximately 19% seen once; the top ten hold 20% to 25%. What was sequenced was PBMCs or a T cell subset sorted from them (not recorded which). This TCR came from a young man who had mild COVID-19 (a few samples of this study predate the infection). Cell type and time point are not known.

The DNA for the CDR3 is TGCAGCGTCCGGACTAGCGGGGGGAAAGGAGATACGCAGTATTTT. It codes for CSVRTSGGKGDTQYF. V is TRBV29-1 and J is TRBJ2-3, with 14 positions matching TRBD2. The CDR3 loop spans 15 amino acids. V was clipped by 6 bases and J by 5 bases; unmatched bases: 7. The germline CDR1 and CDR2 sequences are SQVTM and ANQGSEA.